This record concerns one T cell receptor beta chain sequence. Its antigen specificity is not known. Base qualities are not provided; no much larger clone lies one nucleotide away. The immunoSEQ Assay, a bias-controlled multiplex PCR, was used to amplify TCRbeta CDR3 regions from genomic DNA. For the original study's pipeline: The number of nucleated cells in each sample was estimated from the amplification of reference gene primers within the assay. Sequence reads were collapsed and filtered to measure the absolute abundance of every unique TCRbeta CDR3 rearrangement. For each sample, productive Simpson clonality was calculated as the square root of Simpson's diversity index over productive rearrangements. The table comes from immuneACCESS by way of TCRdb, which keeps in-frame sequences with V and J called. Part of the clones is missing from these tables; in studies checked, under half for an unresolved V gene and the rest for unknown reasons. That table gives V, J and clone size, and the DNA gave D and trimming. The sample contains roughly 430,000 clones, 70% to 90% of them found a single time. About 2.1% of the sample lies in the top ten.

Participants in the prospective study were enrolled through a virtual design, were aged roughly 18 to 100 years, and lived in approximately 24 United States geographic areas. In the prospective study, cohorts were assigned on the basis of participant-reported clinical history obtained from a screening survey and a study questionnaire. Mobile phlebotomists in the prospective study collected whole blood, serum and a nasopharyngeal or oropharyngeal swab from every participant. Over a roughly 2-month period, participants in the prospective study had the option of providing additional blood draws and questionnaires. Prospective study blood samples were shipped either frozen or at room temperature before DNA extraction. This record belongs to a study of blood T cell repertoires in COVID-19 (dated by TCRdb to 2018 to 2020). Regarding the study in general: The collaborator samples originated in the United States, Italy and Spain and spanned the acute and convalescent phases of COVID-19. The material from the prospective study consisted of cDNA or gDNA derived from T cells, B-cell-depleted T cells, or PBMCs. The dataset comprised deeply sampled blood TCRbeta repertoires from subjects exposed to, actively infected with, or recovered from COVID-19. The repertoires were made available in a free public database intended to serve as a resource for research on the immune response to SARS-CoV-2. Samples came from the ongoing ImmuneRACE study (first 160 participants) plus 1,254 subjects from 6 global collaborators. Sample metadata almost always included a de-identified subject ID, COVID-19 status, age in years and sex. Where available, HLA class I and class II types were obtained from metadata supplied by the sample provider rather than from assay-based typing. The full study reports these points: The amount of clinical and demographic metadata varied by source and participant and was provided uncurated.

CDR1 and CDR2 are drawn from the germline V gene: MNHEY, SVGAGI. The CDR3 holds 13 amino acids from the cysteine to the phenylalanine. Only CDR3 DNA remains: 39 bases, in frame from the first base. V loses 5 bases at its end and J loses 9 bases; junction bases beyond the gene matches: 7. The TCR sequence derives from a woman between 35 and 50 years old with acute COVID-19. Material: PBMCs or T cells enriched from blood (not recorded which). The chain is assembled from TRBV6-5 and TRBJ1-2; TRBD1 matches 9 bases in the middle. The CDR3 protein: CASSPGQGLRYTF. The DNA sequence is TGTGCCAGCAGTCCGGGACAGGGTCTGCGCTACACCTTC.